These 8 T cell receptor beta chains were sequenced from one sample in a study of beta chain features in type 1 diabetes. Sequencing targeted expressed TCRB transcripts, as all isolated RNA had been reverse transcribed. Assay: immunoSEQ multiplex PCR; the TCRdb copy retains only in-frame clones and omits some. The sample consists of 300,000 to 350,000 clones, less than 9.5% of them appearing once. The sequencing sample was made of central memory CD4+ T cells from blood. These receptor sequences come from a woman aged 18-30 years in good health.

This clone has at least ten counts. The chain is built from TRBV6-5 and TRBJ1-1; possibly TRBD1 for D (6 bases). The CDR3 has 13 amino acids. V was clipped by 5 bases and J by 6 bases, with 13 bases between them. Germline CDR1 reads MNHEY; CDR2 reads SVGAGI. The CDR3 region is CASSEGQKPEAFF. The DNA for the CDR3 is TGTGCCAGCAGTGAAGGACAGAAGCCTGAAGCTTTCTTT.

The chain has TRBV15 and TRBJ2-7, with unresolved D. CDR3 size: 15 residues. Trimming took off 1 base at V and 0 bases at J, with 10 bases between the two ends. Germline loops: CDR1 LNHNV, CDR2 YYDKDF (reference sequence). The CDR3 DNA sequence: TGTGCCACCAGCAGAGGGGGTGGGGTCTCCTACGAGCAGTACTTC. Protein product: CATSRGGGVSYEQYF.

This clone turned up a few times. The chain links TRBV7-2 to TRBJ2-7; D possibly corresponds to TRBD1 (6 bases). The CDR3 extends over 14 amino acids. Germline assignment: CDR1 SGHTA and CDR2 FQGNSA. V was clipped by 0 bases and J by 3 bases, with 9 bases between them. Written as DNA, the CDR3 is TGTGCCAGCAGCTTAGCGTACAGGGACTACGAGCAGTACTTC. Residues: CASSLAYRDYEQYF.

This sequence joins TRBV2 and TRBJ2-5; D is uncertain. The CDR3 extends over 14 amino acids. Trimming cost V 4 bases and J 1 base, with 10 bases left between them. Germline lookup yields CDR1 SNHLY and CDR2 FYNNEI. CDR3 sequence: CASSVGRSQETQYF. The CDR3 DNA is TGTGCCAGCAGTGTCGGGCGTAGCCAAGAGACCCAGTACTTC.

The chain joins TRBV7-3 to TRBJ1-2; no clear D gene. Germline lookup yields CDR1 SGHTA and CDR2 FQGTGA. V was clipped by 0 bases and J by 2 bases, with 13 bases between them. This CDR3 spans 16 amino acids. The CDR3 sequence is CASSLTGSPRNYGYTF. In DNA form, the CDR3 reads TGTGCCAGCAGCTTAACAGGGTCCCCCCGGAACTATGGCTACACCTTC.

This clone came up a few times. The chain couples TRBV28 to TRBJ2-1, with D perhaps TRBD2 (6 bases). The CDR3 is 14 residues long. V was pared by 4 bases and J by 1 base, with 8 bases between. From germline, CDR1 is MDHEN and CDR2 SYDVKM. In DNA, the CDR3 is TGTGCCAGCAGTTACGGGGGTTCCTACAATGAGCAGTTCTTC. This sequence encodes CASSYGGSYNEQFF.

This clone was observed many times. The V gene is TRBV27, the J gene TRBJ2-7, with a tentative D call TRBD1 (6 bases). This CDR3 region has 16 residues. Between the trimmed V and J ends, which lost 6 bases and 4 bases, there was a span of 22 bases. Looked up from germline, CDR1 is MNHEY and CDR2 is SMNVEV (reference sequence). Written as DNA, the CDR3 is TGTGCCAGCAGGATACATACAGGGACGGGTCTATACGAGCAGTACTTC. It encodes CASRIHTGTGLYEQYF.

Only a few counts were recorded for this clone. The chain has TRBV13 and TRBJ2-7, with TRBD2 matching 12 bases. Germline assignment: CDR1 PRHDT and CDR2 FYEKMQ (reference sequence). The CDR3 spans 15 residues. V gave up 3 bases and J gave up 6 bases; unmatched junction bases: 6. The CDR3 DNA sequence: TGTGCCAGCAGCTTGGCGGGACTAGCGGGTCTCGAGCAGTACTTC. It codes for CASSLAGLAGLEQYF.